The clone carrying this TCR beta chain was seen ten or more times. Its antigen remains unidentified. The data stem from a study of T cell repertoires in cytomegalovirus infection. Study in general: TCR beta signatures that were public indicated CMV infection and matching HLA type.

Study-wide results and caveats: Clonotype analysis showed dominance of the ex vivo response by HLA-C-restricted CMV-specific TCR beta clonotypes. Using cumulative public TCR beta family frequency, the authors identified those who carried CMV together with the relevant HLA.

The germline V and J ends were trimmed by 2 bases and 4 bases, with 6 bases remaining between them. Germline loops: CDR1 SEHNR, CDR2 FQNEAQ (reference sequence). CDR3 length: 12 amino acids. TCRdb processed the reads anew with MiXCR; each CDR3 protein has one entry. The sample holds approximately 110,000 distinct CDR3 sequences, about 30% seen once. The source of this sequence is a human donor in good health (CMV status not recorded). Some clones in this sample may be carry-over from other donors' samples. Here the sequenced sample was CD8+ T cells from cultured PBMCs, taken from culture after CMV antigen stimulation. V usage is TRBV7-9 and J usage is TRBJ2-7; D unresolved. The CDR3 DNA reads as TGTGCCAGCAGCTTAAGTACTTACGAGCAGTACTTC. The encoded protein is CASSLSTYEQYF.